One and the same sample provided the 15 T cell receptor beta chains below, sequenced in a study of regulatory T cells in long-lasting Graves disease. Both iRepertoire HTBI primers and Arm-PCR of CDR3 regions were used to build the TCR beta libraries. In TCRdb, the multiplex PCR reads were re-called with MiXCR into one record per CDR3 protein. Among roughly 500,000 distinct CDR3 sequences listed, around 21% were seen once. As to time point: persistent/refractory GD, antithyroid drugs over 5 years with positive TRAb. Isolated PBMC RNA provided the starting material for the TCR library. The sequencing here drew on peripheral blood mononuclear cells (PBMCs), taken when the disease was refractory, from a patient treated with antithyroid drugs. The receptors derive from a female donor with Graves disease.

CDR3 nucleotides: TGTGCCTGGAGTGTACGACCAAGCACCGGGGAGCTGTTTTTT. Protein product: CAWSVRPSTGELFF. V and J are TRBV30 and TRBJ2-2; D is unclear. V lost 0 bases to trimming and J lost 4 bases, with 9 bases between them. CDR1 GTSNPN and CDR2 SVGIG come from the germline V gene (reference sequence). The CDR3 has 14 residues.

In its sample, this clonotype was seen many times. The chain has TRBV30 and TRBJ1-1, with D possibly matching TRBD1 (6 bases). V shed 7 bases and J shed 1 base, with 10 bases lying between them. Germline CDR1 is GTSNPN and CDR2 is SVGIG (reference sequence). This CDR3 comprises 12 residues. As DNA, the CDR3 is TGTGCCTTAGACAGGAGGAACACTGAAGCTTTCTTT. Its protein product is CALDRRNTEAFF.

This clonotype was seen a few times. The chain joins TRBV20-1 to TRBJ2-2; the D is unclear. V was pared by 0 bases and J by 3 bases, with 5 bases between. The CDR3 is 13 residues long. CDR1 and CDR2 from the germline V gene are DFQATT and SNEGSKA (reference sequence). The CDR3 DNA is TGCAGTGCTAGAGAAATGGACACCGGGGAGCTGTTTTTT. Translating gives CSAREMDTGELFF.

In its sample, this clonotype was seen a few times. This rearrangement joins TRBV9 to TRBJ2-7; D is unclear. Trimming removed 0 bases from V and 3 bases from J, with 7 bases in between. The CDR3 consists of 13 residues. Germline V CDR1 and CDR2: SGDLS, YYNGEE. CDR3 in DNA: TGTGCCAGCAGCGTAGCGGGCAGCTACGAGCAGTACTTC. This encodes CASSVAGSYEQYF.

The chain combines TRBV19 with TRBJ2-4, with 9 nucleotides matching TRBD1. Germline trimming cut 6 bases from V and 4 bases from J; bases unmatched to any gene: 7. The CDR3 contains 15 residues. Germline V gene data show CDR1 as LNHDA and CDR2 as SQIVND (reference sequence). The CDR3: CASRISGTGKNIQYF. The CDR3 DNA reads TGTGCCAGTAGAATCTCCGGGACAGGGAAAAACATTCAGTACTTC. The variable domain in full, completed from reference TRBV19 and TRBJ2-4, reads DGGITQSPKYLFRKEGQNVTLSCEQNLNHDAMYWYRQDPGQGLRLIYYSQIVNDFQKGDIAEGYSVSREKKESFPLTVTSAQKNPTAFYLCASRISGTGKNIQYFGAGTRLSVL.

This clonotype has ten or more counts. The chain couples TRBV28 to TRBJ1-2, with a weak D call TRBD1 (6 bases). V lost 11 bases and J lost 3, with 19 bases in between. The germline gives CDR1 MDHEN, CDR2 SYDVKM. This CDR3 contains 14 residues. The CDR3 coding sequence is TGTGCCGGGGGACGGGGGCTTGGTGACTATGGCTACACCTTC. The encoded protein is CAGGRGLGDYGYTF.

This clonotype was recorded at least ten times. The CDR3 DNA reads TGTGCCAGCAGTTACAGGGACAGCGGCTACACCTTC. This gives the protein CASSYRDSGYTF. This chain uses TRBV28 with TRBJ1-2; 7 positions match TRBD1. CDR1 is MDHEN and CDR2 is SYDVKM in the germline V gene. The CDR3 loop spans 12 amino acids. The V and J ends lost 4 bases and 8 bases, in that order; junction bases with no gene match: 4.

The sample holds many counts of this clonotype. This chain links TRBV28 with TRBJ2-7; perhaps TRBD2 as D (6 bases). The CDR3 has 13 amino acids. CDR1 MDHEN and CDR2 SYDVKM come from the germline V gene. Trimming stripped 2 bases from V and 7 bases from J, with 12 bases between. CDR3 sequence reads: CASSLGGFEEQYF. The CDR3 region has the DNA TGTGCCAGCAGTTTAGGGGGGTTTGAAGAGCAGTACTTC.

The CDR3 reads CASSMGGGSRPGANVLTF. In nucleotides, the CDR3 is TGTGCCAGCAGTATGGGGGGTGGCAGCCGGCCTGGGGCCAACGTCCTGACTTTC. The genes are TRBV12-3 or TRBV12-4 and TRBJ2-6; D may be TRBD2 (6 bases). The length of the CDR3 is 18 residues. Between the trimmed V and J ends, which lost 5 bases and 2 bases, there was a span of 19 bases.

This clonotype was observed a handful of times. The CDR3 sequence is CASRLGGAIYNEQFF. The CDR3 DNA follows: TGTGCCAGCAGACTCGGGGGGGCTATCTACAATGAGCAGTTCTTC. The chain links TRBV12-3 or TRBV12-4 to TRBJ2-1; TRBD2 matches at 8 bases. With 6 bases clipped from V and 3 bases from J, the junction kept 7 bases outside the gene matches. The CDR3 is 15 residues long.

The table lists this clonotype with many counts. The chain couples TRBV7-3 to TRBJ2-7, with 14 bases lining up with TRBD2. CDR3 length equals 16 residues. V gave up 5 bases and J gave up 2 bases; unmatched junction bases: 5. Germline-derived CDR1 and CDR2 are SGHTA and FQGTGA. CDR3 sequence (DNA): TGTGCCAGCAGCCCAACGACTAGCGGGAGGGCCTACGAGCAGTACTTC. It translates to CASSPTTSGRAYEQYF.

The CDR3 loop reads CSARGHANTEAFF. The CDR3 bases are TGCAGTGCTAGAGGACACGCGAACACTGAAGCTTTCTTT. The chain links TRBV20-1 to TRBJ1-1; D gene uncertain. The germline gives CDR1 DFQATT, CDR2 SNEGSKA (reference sequence). With 1 base removed from V and 1 base from J, the gap between germline ends came to 7 bases. The CDR3 length is 13 residues.

This clonotype was seen ten or more times. The chain links TRBV2 to TRBJ2-7; D unclear. The length of the CDR3 is 15 residues. The V and J ends lost 1 base and 2 bases respectively, with 12 bases between them. Germline V lookup: CDR1 SNHLY, CDR2 FYNNEI. The CDR3 region is CASSEEGRPTYEQYF. CDR3 coding DNA: TGTGCCAGCAGTGAAGAAGGACGGCCTACCTACGAGCAGTACTTC.

This clonotype was detected many times. The gene calls are TRBV29-1 and TRBJ1-1; tentative D call: TRBD1 (6 bases). Germline CDR1 reads SQVTM; CDR2 reads ANQGSEA. V was pared by 4 bases and J by 5 bases, with 14 bases between. CDR3 length equals 13 residues. CDR3 in DNA: TGCAGCGTTGCCGGACAGCAGGGGACTGAAGCTTTCTTT. As protein: CSVAGQQGTEAFF.

This clonotype was counted ten times or more. In DNA form, the CDR3 reads TGCGCCAGCAGCTCGGGATCAGGCTACACCTTC. Translated: CASSSGSGYTF. The chain carries TRBV5-1 and TRBJ1-2; the D is unclear. V gave up 3 bases and J gave up 8 bases, with 8 bases separating them. Germline values: CDR1 SGHRS, CDR2 YFSETQ. The CDR3 contains 11 residues.